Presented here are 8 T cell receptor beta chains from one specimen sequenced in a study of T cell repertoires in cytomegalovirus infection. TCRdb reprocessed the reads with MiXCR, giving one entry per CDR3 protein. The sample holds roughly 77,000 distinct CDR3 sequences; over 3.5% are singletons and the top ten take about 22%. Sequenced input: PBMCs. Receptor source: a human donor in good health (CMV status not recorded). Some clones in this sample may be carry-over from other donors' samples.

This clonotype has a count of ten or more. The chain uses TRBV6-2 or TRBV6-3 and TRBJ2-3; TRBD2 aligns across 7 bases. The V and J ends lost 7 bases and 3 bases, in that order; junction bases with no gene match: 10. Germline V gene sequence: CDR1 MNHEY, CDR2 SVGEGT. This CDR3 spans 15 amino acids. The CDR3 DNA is TGTGCCAGCAATCCCCGCCGGGGGGTGACAGATACGCAGTATTTT. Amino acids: CASNPRRGVTDTQYF.

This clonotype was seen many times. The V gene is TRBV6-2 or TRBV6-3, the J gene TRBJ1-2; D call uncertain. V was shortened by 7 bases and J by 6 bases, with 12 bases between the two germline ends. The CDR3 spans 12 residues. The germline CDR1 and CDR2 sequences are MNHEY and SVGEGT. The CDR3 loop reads CASIRPGDGYTF. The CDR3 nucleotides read TGTGCCAGCATTCGCCCTGGGGATGGCTACACCTTC.

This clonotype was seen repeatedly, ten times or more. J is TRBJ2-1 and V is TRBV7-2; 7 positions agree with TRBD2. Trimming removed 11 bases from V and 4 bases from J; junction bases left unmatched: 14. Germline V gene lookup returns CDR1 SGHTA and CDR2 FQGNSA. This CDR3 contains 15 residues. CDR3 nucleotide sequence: TGTGCCGGGGGAGGGTCAGACAGTCCTTACAATGAGCAGTTCTTC. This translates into CAGGGSDSPYNEQFF. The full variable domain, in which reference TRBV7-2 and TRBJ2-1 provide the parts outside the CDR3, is GAGVSQSPSNKVTEKGKDVELRCDPISGHTALYWYRQSLGQGLEFLIYFQGNSAPDKSGLPSDRFSAERTGGSVSTLTIQRTQQEDSAVYLCAGGGSDSPYNEQFFGPGTRLTVL.

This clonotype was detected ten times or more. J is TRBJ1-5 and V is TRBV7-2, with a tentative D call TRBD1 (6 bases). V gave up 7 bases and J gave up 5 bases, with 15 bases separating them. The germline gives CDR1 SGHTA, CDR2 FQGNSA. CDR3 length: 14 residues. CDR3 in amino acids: CASKAGQPDQPQHF. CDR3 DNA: TGTGCCAGCAAAGCAGGACAGCCGGATCAGCCCCAGCATTTT.

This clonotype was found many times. CDR3 in amino acids: CASSLTQGGMYEQYF. The CDR3 DNA reads TGTGCCAGCAGCCTCACCCAGGGGGGTATGTACGAGCAGTACTTC. The chain recombines TRBV7-2 with TRBJ2-7; D possibly corresponds to TRBD1 (7 bases). The CDR3 runs to 15 residues. Trimming removed 5 bases at V and 4 bases at J, with 18 bases between. CDR1 is SGHTA and CDR2 is FQGNSA in the germline V gene.

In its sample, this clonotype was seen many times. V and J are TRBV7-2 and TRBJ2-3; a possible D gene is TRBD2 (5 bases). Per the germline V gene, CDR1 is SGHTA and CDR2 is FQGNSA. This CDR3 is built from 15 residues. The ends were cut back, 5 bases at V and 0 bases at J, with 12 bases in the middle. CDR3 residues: CASSKDRTSTDTQYF. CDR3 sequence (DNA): TGTGCCAGCAGCAAGGACCGGACTAGCACAGATACGCAGTATTTT.

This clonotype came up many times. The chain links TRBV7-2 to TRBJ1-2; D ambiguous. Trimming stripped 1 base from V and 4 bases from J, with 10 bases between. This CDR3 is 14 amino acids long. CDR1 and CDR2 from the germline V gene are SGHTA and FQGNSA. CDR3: CASSLDISVYGYTF. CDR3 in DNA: TGTGCCAGCAGCTTAGACATTTCAGTCTATGGCTACACCTTC.

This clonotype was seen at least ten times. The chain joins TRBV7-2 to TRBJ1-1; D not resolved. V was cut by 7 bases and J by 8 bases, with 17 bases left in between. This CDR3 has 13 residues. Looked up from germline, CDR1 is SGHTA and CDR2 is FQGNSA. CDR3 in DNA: TGTGCCAGCACCCTGAGACACGGGTTGGAAGCTTTCTTT. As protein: CASTLRHGLEAFF. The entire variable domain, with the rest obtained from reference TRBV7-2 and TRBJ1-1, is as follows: GAGVSQSPSNKVTEKGKDVELRCDPISGHTALYWYRQSLGQGLEFLIYFQGNSAPDKSGLPSDRFSAERTGGSVSTLTIQRTQQEDSAVYLCASTLRHGLEAFFGQGTRLTVV.